In this sample, the clone carrying this T cell receptor (beta chain) turned up many times. No antigen is known for it. Template material for amplifying TCR beta CDR3 regions consisted of RNA transcripts. The HTBI primer set was used in a first-round RT-PCR of the TCR CDR3. TCRdb used MiXCR to reprocess the multiplex PCR reads, holding one entry per CDR3 protein. Here the sample spans approximately 400,000 distinct CDR3 sequences, about 15% being singletons. The data were obtained in a study of T cells in Graves' hyperthyroidism and ophthalmopathy. Any patient presenting with uncontrolled infection, other autoimmune disease, pregnancy or lactation was left out. The germline V gene has CDR1 SEHNR and CDR2 FQNEAQ (reference sequence). The CDR3 has 12 residues. Trimming shortened V by 6 bases and J by 8 bases, and 13 bases separated the two germline ends. Study-wide results and limits: Most thyroid clonotypes with frequency above 0.001 were detected in blood. Onset of ophthalmopathy came a median around 7.1 months after the model predicted it.

The sample comprised blood. The source of this sequence is a woman aged 55-69 years with Graves' hyperthyroidism. The chain joins TRBV7-9 to TRBJ1-2; D unclear. The CDR3 DNA is TGTGCCAGCAGGTCCACTCAGGTGGGCTACACCTTC. It is translated as CASRSTQVGYTF.